A single sample is the source of the 20 T cell receptor beta chains below, sequenced in a study of T cells after yellow fever vaccination. TCRdb re-analysed the 5' RACE reads in MiXCR, keeping a single row per CDR3 protein. The sample includes approximately 93,000 distinct CDR3 sequences, roughly 6% of them seen just once. This sample comprised CD8+ T cells sorted from PBMCs, obtained 10 days after the yellow fever booster vaccination. The receptors shown here come from a man younger than 35 who received the YFV17D yellow fever vaccine.

This clonotype came up a few times. The gene calls are TRBV4-1 and TRBJ2-3, with unresolved D. This CDR3 is built from 15 residues. V lost 1 base and J 5 bases, leaving 13 bases between the germline ends. The germline V gene has CDR1 MGHRA and CDR2 YSYEKL. The DNA for the CDR3 is TGCGCCAGCAGCCAAGGCCAAAAGTTCGGAGATACGCAGTATTTT. This translates into CASSQGQKFGDTQYF.

V gene TRBV7-8 combines with J gene TRBJ1-2; D might be TRBD1 (5 bases). CDR1 is SGHVS, CDR2 FQNEAQ, per germline. This CDR3 has 13 residues. V was cut by 4 bases and J by 6 bases, with 12 bases left in between. In DNA, the CDR3 is TGTGCCAGCAGCTCCGGGACGTACGATGGCTACACCTTC. It specifies CASSSGTYDGYTF.

Here the CDR3 reads CASRGDGGHSYEQYF. The CDR3 DNA reads TGTGCCAGCAGAGGTGACGGGGGACACTCCTACGAGCAGTACTTC. The V gene is TRBV5-6, the J gene TRBJ2-7; D possibly uses TRBD1 or TRBD2 (6 bases each). This CDR3 is 15 amino acids long. Germline V gives CDR1 SGHDT, CDR2 YYEEEE. V was clipped by 5 bases and J by 0 bases, with 15 bases between them.

The table lists this clonotype with a few counts. V and J are TRBV7-9 and TRBJ2-1; no clear D gene. Between the trimmed V and J ends, which lost 3 bases and 5 bases, there was a span of 14 bases. This CDR3 region has 15 residues. Germline assignment: CDR1 SEHNR and CDR2 FQNEAQ (reference sequence). In DNA, the CDR3 is TGTGCCAGCAGCTTCAGTGAGAGCTGGGACAATGAGCAGTTCTTC. Its protein is CASSFSESWDNEQFF. Using reference TRBV7-9 and TRBJ2-1 for the parts outside the CDR3, the full variable domain is DTGVSQNPRHKITKRGQNVTFRCDPISEHNRLYWYRQTLGQGPEFLTYFQNEAQLEKSRLLSDRFSAERPKGSFSTLEIQRTEQGDSAMYLCASSFSESWDNEQFFGPGTRLTVL.

This clonotype was detected many times. The chain recombines TRBV5-1 with TRBJ2-7; D is undetermined. The CDR3 spans 14 residues. Germline-derived CDR1 and CDR2 are SGHRS and YFSETQ. The V end lost 0 bases, the J end lost 3 bases, and 10 bases lay between the germline ends. Written as DNA, the CDR3 is TGCGCCAGCAGCTTGGCAGGCCCACACTACGAGCAGTACGTC. This encodes CASSLAGPHYEQYV.

The chain links TRBV12-2 to TRBJ2-3; the table names TRBD1, a call not compared with the DNA. TRBV12-2 is a recognized pseudogene. CDR3 length: 15 residues. The CDR3 here is CASRLAVQGADTQYF. In DNA form, the CDR3 reads TGTGCAAGTCGCTTAGCAGTGCAGGGAGCAGATACGCAGTATTTT.

This clonotype was counted between two and nine times. V gene TRBV5-1 combines with J gene TRBJ2-1; the D call may be TRBD1 or TRBD2 (6 bases each). V was trimmed by 0 bases and J by 5 bases, leaving 18 bases between them. Germline CDR1 SGHRS, CDR2 YFSETQ. This CDR3 has 17 amino acids. CDR3 amino acids: CASSLVWGLGGHNEQFF. In nucleotides, the CDR3 is TGCGCCAGCAGCTTGGTTTGGGGTTTAGGGGGGCACAATGAGCAGTTCTTC.

This clonotype was counted only a few times. This chain joins TRBV5-4 and TRBJ2-7; D ambiguous. Germline CDR1 and CDR2: SGHNT and YYREEE (reference sequence). Trimming took 0 bases from V and 2 from J, leaving 9 bases between them. This CDR3 spans 14 amino acids. The CDR3, as DNA: TGTGCCAGCAGCTTGGACGGTATCCCCTACGAGCAGTACGTC. This codes for CASSLDGIPYEQYV.

This clonotype showed up just a few times. The V and J genes are TRBV28 and TRBJ1-5; D gene ambiguous. CDR3 length: 12 residues. The V end was cut by 8 bases, the J end by 7 bases, with 12 bases between. Germline V gene sequence: CDR1 MDHEN, CDR2 SYDVKM. CDR3 DNA: TGTGCCAGCCTCAATTGGGAACAGCCCCAGCATTTT. Encoded protein: CASLNWEQPQHF.

The rearrangement uses TRBV4-1 and TRBJ1-1; no reliable D call. CDR1 and CDR2 from the germline V gene are MGHRA and YSYEKL. The V gene lost 3 bases and the J gene lost 4 bases, with 12 bases spanning the gap. The CDR3 has 14 residues. For the CDR3, the DNA is TGCGCCAGCAGCCATCCGACGGTAGGCACTGAAGCTTTCTTT. It specifies CASSHPTVGTEAFF.

This clonotype was picked up a small number of times. The rearrangement joins TRBV10-3 to TRBJ2-1; 7 positions agree with TRBD1. The V gene end was trimmed by 4 bases and the J gene end by 8 bases; junction bases not matched to a gene: 20. The CDR3 is made up of 18 amino acids. Germline CDR1 ENHRY, CDR2 SYGVKD. The CDR3: CAISGRALIGTVFDEQFF. The CDR3 nucleotides are TGTGCCATCAGTGGCCGCGCTCTTATCGGGACAGTCTTCGATGAGCAGTTCTTC.

This clonotype was detected only a few times. CDR3 nucleotides: TGCGCCAGCACCCCCGGGCACCCAGATACGCAGTATTTT. Protein sequence: CASTPGHPDTQYF. The chain uses TRBV10-2 and TRBJ2-3; D gene unclear. The CDR3 is 13 residues long. From germline, CDR1 is WSHSY and CDR2 SAAADI. Trimming pared 7 bases from V and 4 bases from J, leaving 12 bases between.

This clonotype was observed a handful of times. The chain uses TRBV5-1 and TRBJ2-1, with a weak D call TRBD1 (6 bases). Germline V gene sequence: CDR1 SGHRS, CDR2 YFSETQ. Trimming stripped 0 bases from V and 5 bases from J, with 18 bases between. CDR3 length: 17 amino acids. As DNA, the CDR3 is TGCGCCAGCAGCTTGGCGCCGGGACATACATACGACAATGAGCAGTTCTTC. Residues: CASSLAPGHTYDNEQFF.

The rearrangement uses TRBV19 and TRBJ2-1; 14 positions agree with TRBD2. The CDR3 is 17 residues long. The germline CDR1 and CDR2 sequences are LNHDA and SQIVND (reference sequence). Losses at the gene ends were 5 bases for V and 5 bases for J; bases not matched to a gene: 8. CDR3 sequence reads: CASSPGLAGEGNNEQFF. In DNA, the CDR3 is TGTGCCAGTAGTCCGGGACTAGCGGGGGAGGGAAACAATGAGCAGTTCTTC.

CDR3 bases: TGTGCCAGCAGCTCAGACAGCAATGAGCAGTTCTTC. Translated, it gives CASSSDSNEQFF. V is TRBV7-2 and J is TRBJ2-1; a possible D gene is TRBD1 (5 bases). The CDR3 is 12 residues long. V lost 4 bases and J lost 6, with 7 bases in between. Germline CDR1 is SGHTA and CDR2 is FQGNSA.

The chain carries TRBV10-3 and TRBJ2-3, with D perhaps matching TRBD2 (5 bases). The V gene's germline CDR1 is ENHRY and CDR2 SYGVKD. The CDR3 runs 16 residues. Trimming left V 2 bases short and J 0 bases short, with 12 bases between. In nucleotides, the CDR3 is TGTGCCATCAGTGAGAGAGGGAACGTCAGCACAGATACGCAGTATTTT. It translates to CAISERGNVSTDTQYF.

This clonotype was counted only a few times. DNA for the CDR3: TGTGCCAGCAGCGCCCGCCTGGGGGAGCAGTACTTC. It yields the protein CASSARLGEQYF. This sequence joins TRBV7-8 and TRBJ2-7; no reliable D call. The CDR3 runs 12 residues. V was cut by 5 bases and J by 7 bases, with 12 bases left in between. Per the germline V gene, CDR1 is SGHVS and CDR2 is FQNEAQ.

This clonotype appeared a few times. The J gene is TRBJ2-5, the V gene TRBV25-1; weak D call: TRBD1 (7 bases). Germline V gene sequence: CDR1 MGHDK, CDR2 SYGVNS. This CDR3 comprises 15 residues. Trimming cost V 3 bases and J 4 bases, with 15 bases left between them. The CDR3 reads CASSDQGGLLETQYF. CDR3 nucleotide sequence: TGTGCCAGCAGTGATCAGGGGGGCTTGCTAGAGACCCAGTACTTC.

This clonotype was seen a few times. The chain combines TRBV7-2 with TRBJ2-7, with D unclear. V was cut by 1 base and J by 0 bases, with 10 bases left in between. Germline V gives CDR1 SGHTA, CDR2 FQGNSA. The CDR3 spans 15 residues. CDR3 bases: TGTGCCAGCAGCTTAGGGGAACCCCCCTCCTACGAGCAGTACGTC. It specifies CASSLGEPPSYEQYV.

This clonotype was seen at least ten times. The rearrangement joins TRBV4-1 to TRBJ2-5, with 11 bases fitting TRBD2. CDR3 length: 18 amino acids. CDR1 is MGHRA, CDR2 YSYEKL, per germline. The V segment lost 1 base and the J segment 4 bases; nucleotides outside the gene matches: 11. The DNA of the CDR3 is TGCGCCAGCAGCCAAGCGGCGCTAGCGGGGGGCGGGCGAGAGACCCAGTACTTC. This translates into CASSQAALAGGGRETQYF.